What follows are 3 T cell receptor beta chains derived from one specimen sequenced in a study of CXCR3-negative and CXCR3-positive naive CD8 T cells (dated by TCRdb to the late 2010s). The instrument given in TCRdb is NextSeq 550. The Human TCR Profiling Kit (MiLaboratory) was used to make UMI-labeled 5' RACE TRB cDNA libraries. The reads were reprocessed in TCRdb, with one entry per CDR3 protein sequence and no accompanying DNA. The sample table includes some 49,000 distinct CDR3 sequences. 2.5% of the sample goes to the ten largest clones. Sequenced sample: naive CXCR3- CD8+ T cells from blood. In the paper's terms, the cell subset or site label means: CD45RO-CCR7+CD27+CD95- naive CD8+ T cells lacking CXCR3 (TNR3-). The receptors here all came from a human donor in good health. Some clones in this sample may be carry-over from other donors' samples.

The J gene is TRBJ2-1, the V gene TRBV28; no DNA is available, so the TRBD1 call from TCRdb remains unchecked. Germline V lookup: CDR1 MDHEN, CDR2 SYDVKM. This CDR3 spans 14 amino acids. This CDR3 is CASSFPETYNEQFF.

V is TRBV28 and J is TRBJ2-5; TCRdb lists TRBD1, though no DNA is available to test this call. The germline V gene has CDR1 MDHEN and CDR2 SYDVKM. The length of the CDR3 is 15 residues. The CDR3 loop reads CASSPGGVQQETQYF.

CDR3 sequence reads: CSARGTSGSWNEQFF. V and J are TRBV20-1 and TRBJ2-1; the TCRdb D gene call, TRBD2, has no DNA to confirm it. CDR3 length equals 15 residues. Germline-derived CDR1 and CDR2 are DFQATT and SNEGSKA (reference sequence).